The sequence of this T cell receptor (beta chain) was determined in a study of monozygotic twins with inflammatory bowel disease. On this clonotype itself: Its target is unknown.

Study results and caveats: IBD patients, compared with healthy twins, shared fewer clonotypes with others (especially with disease activity).

With approximately 16 and 10 cycles respectively, two nested PCRs were carried out on TCRalpha and TCRbeta cDNA. Reanalyzing the 5' RACE reads, TCRdb keeps one entry per CDR3 protein, without DNA. This sample's clone table lists under 200,000 distinct CDR3 sequences. CDR1 is LGHNA and CDR2 is YSLEER in the germline V gene. This CDR3 contains 20 residues. The chain couples TRBV4-3 to TRBJ2-1; the TRBD2 assignment by TCRdb is unverifiable without DNA. The sequencing input was blood. This clonotype originated in a human donor with ulcerative colitis or Crohn's disease, or a healthy co-twin of an affected twin (not recorded which). The CDR3 here is CASSQGIGLAGQSSYNEQFF.